The 8 T cell receptor beta chains below all came from one sample that was sequenced in a study of breast tumors, draining lymph nodes, adjacent tissues. TCRdb independently ran MiXCR on the multiplex PCR reads; one entry per CDR3 protein. Of about 22,000 distinct CDR3 sequences listed, roughly 40% are singletons. The sample consisted of breast tumor tissue. Receptors originate from a female donor with breast cancer. Some clones in this sample may be carry-over from other donors' samples.

This clonotype appeared many times. The V gene is TRBV5-6, the J gene TRBJ2-5; possibly TRBD2 for D (7 bases). V shed 2 bases and J shed 1 base, with 9 bases lying between them. The germline gives CDR1 SGHDT, CDR2 YYEEEE. The CDR3 is made up of 14 amino acids. The CDR3 here is CASSFAGAQETQYF. In nucleotides, the CDR3 is TGTGCCAGCAGCTTTGCGGGGGCCCAAGAGACCCAGTACTTC.

V usage is TRBV12-3 or TRBV12-4 and J usage is TRBJ2-1; possible D gene TRBD2, 6 bases. The CDR3 has 15 amino acids. V lost 4 bases and J lost 8, with 18 bases in between. The CDR3, as DNA: TGTGCCAGCAGTTCAAACTGGGACTTTCACGATGAGCAGTTCTTC. It translates to CASSSNWDFHDEQFF.

By sample fraction, this clonotype is large. The germline gene is not matched at one end of the junction; a read error may be the cause. V usage is TRBV19 and J usage is TRBJ2-6, with 12 bases matching TRBD1. This CDR3 has 20 amino acids. CDR1 and CDR2 (germline): LNHDA, SQIVND (reference sequence). The CDR3 sequence is CASSIALTGTGGPGATVLTF. The CDR3 nucleotides are TGTGCCAGTAGTATAGCTCTCACCGGGACAGGGGGCCCTGGGGCCACCGTCCTGACTTTC.

This clonotype is labeled medium-sized. This chain connects TRBV7-3 to TRBJ2-3; the D is unclear. Germline CDR1 is SGHTA and CDR2 is FQGTGA. Trimming shortened V by 2 bases and J by 2 bases, and 8 bases separated the two germline ends. This CDR3 is 14 amino acids long. The CDR3 region is CASSLGLDTDTQYF. In DNA, the CDR3 is TGTGCCAGCAGCTTAGGGCTAGACACAGATACGCAGTATTTT.

This clonotype has ten or more counts. The chain couples TRBV7-9 to TRBJ2-7; no clear D gene. Trimming took off 7 bases at V and 4 bases at J, with 17 bases between the two ends. The V gene's germline CDR1 is SEHNR and CDR2 FQNEAQ (reference sequence). The CDR3 totals 14 residues. Here the CDR3 reads CASTIDGEVYEQYF. The CDR3 DNA follows: TGTGCCAGCACCATAGACGGAGAGGTATACGAGCAGTACTTC.

This clonotype was found many times. This chain connects TRBV7-9 to TRBJ1-4; D is possibly TRBD1 (6 bases). Germline CDR1 SEHNR, CDR2 FQNEAQ (reference sequence). The length of the CDR3 is 14 residues. The CDR3 reads CAGGGGTTNEKLFF. CDR3 DNA: TGTGCAGGGGGGGGCGGGACAACTAATGAAAAACTGTTTTTT. Together with reference TRBV7-9 and TRBJ1-4, the CDR3 gives the full variable domain: DTGVSQNPRHKITKRGQNVTFRCDPISEHNRLYWYRQTLGQGPEFLTYFQNEAQLEKSRLLSDRFSAERPKGSFSTLEIQRTEQGDSAMYLCAGGGGTTNEKLFFGSGTQLSVL.

This clonotype was seen only once. V usage is TRBV6-1 and J usage is TRBJ1-2; D remains unclear. V was shortened by 9 bases and J by 2 bases, with 16 bases between the two germline ends. The CDR3 consists of 14 residues. The germline gives CDR1 MNHNS, CDR2 SASEGT. CDR3 nucleotides: TGTGCCAGTTCTCCTCCTCCTCCAAACTATGGCTACACCTTC. This translates into CASSPPPPNYGYTF.

This sequence joins TRBV4-1 and TRBJ1-3; a possible D gene is TRBD1 (5 bases). The CDR3 runs to 16 residues. CDR1 MGHRA and CDR2 YSYEKL come from the germline V gene. Trimming pared 4 bases from V and 0 bases from J, leaving 13 bases between. DNA of the CDR3: TGCGCCAGCAGCCGGGCCTACGGGGGCTCTGGAAACACCATATATTTT. Translating gives CASSRAYGGSGNTIYF.